The rows below give T cell receptor beta chains drawn from one sample of a study of blood T cell repertoires in COVID-19. The repertoire was sequenced with immunoSEQ multiplex PCR; TCRdb's copy has only in-frame clones and lacks some. The sample yields around 200,000 clones, more than 75% seen once. Specimen: peripheral blood. Receptors were obtained from an elderly woman with acute or convalescent COVID-19. The CDR3 runs from the conserved cysteine through the conserved F or W. The D gene is left open where the match is weak. Size is stated for part of the rows, as once, few or many counts, or as a class when the clone is expanded.

J: TRBJ2-7
size: -
V: TRBV5-1
D: -
CDR3: CASGPTTGTYEQYF
DNA: TGCGCCAGCGGGCCTACGACAGGAACCTACGAGCAGTACTTC

J: TRBJ1-2
size: -
V: TRBV19
D: TRBD1
CDR3: CASSGGAWVRDGYTF
DNA: TGTGCCAGTTCAGGGGGCGCATGGGTGAGAGATGGCTACACCTTC

J: TRBJ1-5
size: -
V: TRBV18
D: -
CDR3: CASSPSVAGEQPQHF
DNA: TGTGCCAGCTCACCGTCGGTGGCAGGGGAACAGCCCCAGCATTTT

J: TRBJ2-7
size: few
V: TRBV6-5
D: -
CDR3: CASRRLGSYEQYF
DNA: TGTGCCAGCAGAAGACTAGGCAGCTACGAGCAGTACTTC

J: TRBJ2-7
size: -
V: TRBV3-1/TRBV3-2
D: TRBD2
CDR3: CASSGLASTYEQYF
DNA: TGTGCCAGCAGCGGACTAGCTAGTACCTACGAGCAGTACTTC

J: TRBJ2-7
size: -
V: TRBV7-2
D: -
CDR3: CASSAYYEQYF
DNA: TGTGCCAGCAGCGCGTACTACGAGCAGTACTTC

J: TRBJ1-1
size: -
V: TRBV18
D: TRBD1
CDR3: CASSTGTGGSAFF
DNA: TGTGCCAGCTCGACCGGGACAGGGGGATCAGCTTTCTTT

J: TRBJ1-1
size: few
V: TRBV7-2
D: TRBD1
CDR3: CASSLGRTGLTEAFF
DNA: TGTGCCAGCAGCTTAGGTCGGACAGGGCTCACTGAAGCTTTCTTT

J: TRBJ1-2
size: -
V: TRBV9
D: TRBD1
CDR3: CASSLQGQGYEGYTF
DNA: TGTGCCAGCAGCCTTCAGGGACAGGGGTATGAGGGCTACACCTTC

J: TRBJ2-1
size: -
V: TRBV11-2
D: TRBD2
CDR3: CASSLVWEGLYNEQFF
DNA: TGTGCCAGCAGCTTAGTGTGGGAGGGCCTTTACAATGAGCAGTTCTTC

J: TRBJ1-1
size: few
V: TRBV6-5
D: -
CDR3: CASSYSLPSSAFF
DNA: TGTGCCAGCAGTTACTCGCTGCCTAGCTCGGCTTTCTTT

J: TRBJ2-7
size: -
V: TRBV7-2
D: TRBD1
CDR3: CASSLVGTGPYEQYF
DNA: TGTGCCAGCAGCTTAGTCGGGACAGGGCCCTACGAGCAGTACTTC

J: TRBJ1-1
size: -
V: TRBV29-1
D: -
CDR3: CSVDTGSTEAFF
DNA: TGCAGCGTCGATACAGGTTCCACTGAAGCTTTCTTT

J: TRBJ1-4
size: -
V: TRBV19
D: -
CDR3: CASSSPRWANEKLFF
DNA: TGTGCCAGTAGTAGTCCGCGCTGGGCAAATGAAAAACTGTTTTTT

J: TRBJ2-7
size: -
V: TRBV3-1/TRBV3-2
D: -
CDR3: CASSQGPPFSYEQYF
DNA: TGTGCCAGCAGCCAAGGTCCCCCCTTTTCCTACGAGCAGTACTTC

J: TRBJ1-5
size: -
V: TRBV21-1
D: -
CDR3: CASSPEGGGDYRNQPQHF
DNA: TGTGCCAGCAGCCCCGAGGGAGGGGGAGATTACCGCAATCAGCCCCAGCATTTT

J: TRBJ2-7
size: -
V: TRBV6-1
D: -
CDR3: CASSADDGGRSILGWYEQYF
DNA: TGTGCCAGCAGTGCGGACGACGGGGGGCGCAGCATCTTGGGGTGGTACGAGCAGTACTTC

J: TRBJ2-1
size: -
V: TRBV6-2/TRBV6-3
D: -
CDR3: CASSYGENEQFF
DNA: TGTGCCAGCAGTTACGGGGAGAATGAGCAGTTCTTC

J: TRBJ2-5
size: -
V: TRBV7-3
D: -
CDR3: CASSLTYRRDLETQYF
DNA: TGTGCCAGCAGCTTAACTTACCGGAGGGACTTAGAGACCCAGTACTTC

J: TRBJ2-1
size: -
V: TRBV19
D: -
CDR3: CASSTTGINYNEQFF
DNA: TGTGCCAGTAGTACTACAGGGATTAACTACAATGAGCAGTTCTTC

J: TRBJ2-1
size: -
V: TRBV18
D: -
CDR3: CASLSPPGDNEQFF
DNA: TGTGCCTCGTTATCACCCCCAGGGGACAATGAGCAGTTCTTC

J: TRBJ2-1
size: few
V: TRBV29-1
D: -
CDR3: CSVEHSSENEQFF
DNA: TGCAGCGTTGAGCACTCGAGTGAGAATGAGCAGTTCTTC

J: TRBJ1-1
size: -
V: TRBV27
D: -
CDR3: CASSPAARHGNTEAFF
DNA: TGTGCCAGCAGTCCGGCCGCTCGACATGGGAACACTGAAGCTTTCTTT

J: TRBJ2-1
size: -
V: TRBV5-1
D: TRBD1
CDR3: CASSFLQGADEQFF
DNA: TGCGCCAGCAGCTTTTTACAGGGGGCGGATGAGCAGTTCTTC

J: TRBJ2-2
size: -
V: TRBV4-1
D: TRBD2
CDR3: CASSPTASGNTGELFF
DNA: TGCGCCAGCAGCCCGACGGCTAGCGGGAACACCGGGGAGCTGTTTTTT

J: TRBJ2-1
size: once
V: TRBV6-4
D: -
CDR3: CASRRDSAIGEQFF
DNA: TGTGCCAGCAGACGGGACTCAGCAATTGGTGAGCAGTTCTTC

J: TRBJ2-1
size: -
V: TRBV6-6
D: TRBD2
CDR3: CASTSLAGGYNEQFF
DNA: TGTGCCAGCACCTCCTTAGCGGGAGGGTACAATGAGCAGTTCTTC

J: TRBJ2-3
size: -
V: TRBV19
D: TRBD1
CDR3: CASSTGQGSDTQYF
DNA: TGTGCCAGTAGTACTGGACAGGGGTCAGATACGCAGTATTTT

J: TRBJ2-7
size: few
V: TRBV7-2
D: TRBD2
CDR3: CASSSNSGLAGGEQYF
DNA: TGTGCCAGCAGCTCCAACTCGGGACTAGCGGGAGGCGAGCAGTACTTC

J: TRBJ1-2
size: once
V: TRBV28
D: TRBD1
CDR3: CASSLPGQRSYGYTF
DNA: TGTGCCAGCAGTTTACCGGGACAGAGAAGCTATGGCTACACCTTC

J: TRBJ1-5
size: -
V: TRBV28
D: -
CDR3: CASSHRGRGYQPQHF
DNA: TGTGCCAGCAGTCATCGGGGCAGGGGCTATCAGCCCCAGCATTTT

J: TRBJ2-7
size: once
V: TRBV21-1
D: -
CDR3: CASRDRVQRGPYEQYF
DNA: TGTGCCAGCAGAGACCGAGTCCAGCGGGGGCCTTACGAGCAGTACTTC

J: TRBJ2-1
size: once
V: TRBV19
D: -
CDR3: CASSISGVVPNEQFF
DNA: TGTGCCAGTAGTATTAGCGGTGTTGTTCCAAATGAGCAGTTCTTC

J: TRBJ2-5
size: -
V: TRBV19
D: TRBD1
CDR3: CASSIYVGQKETQYF
DNA: TGTGCCAGTAGTATTTACGTGGGACAGAAAGAGACCCAGTACTTC

J: TRBJ2-3
size: -
V: TRBV3-1/TRBV3-2
D: -
CDR3: CASSQKGTYTQYF
DNA: TGTGCCAGCAGCCAAAAGGGGACTTATACGCAGTATTTT

J: TRBJ2-1
size: -
V: TRBV7-2
D: -
CDR3: CASSKTSGSSYNEQFF
DNA: TGTGCCAGCAGCAAAACTAGTGGAAGCTCCTACAATGAGCAGTTCTTC

J: TRBJ1-2
size: -
V: TRBV3-1/TRBV3-2
D: -
CDR3: CASSQARFGYTF
DNA: TGTGCCAGCAGCCAAGCCCGGTTTGGCTACACCTTC

J: TRBJ2-5
size: once
V: TRBV5-1
D: TRBD1
CDR3: CASSTKPGDRGVAGETQYF
DNA: TGCGCCAGCAGCACCAAGCCCGGGGACAGGGGAGTGGCGGGGGAGACCCAGTACTTC

J: TRBJ2-3
size: -
V: TRBV18
D: TRBD2
CDR3: CASSRTSGSTDTQYF
DNA: TGTGCCAGCTCACGTACTAGCGGGAGTACAGATACGCAGTATTTT

J: TRBJ1-5
size: -
V: TRBV27
D: TRBD1
CDR3: CASSFPTGVNQPQHF
DNA: TGTGCCAGCAGTTTTCCGACAGGGGTAAATCAGCCCCAGCATTTT

J: TRBJ2-2
size: -
V: TRBV5-1
D: TRBD2
CDR3: CASSLSGGRITGELFF
DNA: TGCGCCAGCAGCTTGAGTGGCGGGAGAATAACCGGGGAGCTGTTTTTT

J: TRBJ1-2
size: once
V: TRBV29-1
D: -
CDR3: CSVWGRDYGYTF
DNA: TGCAGCGTGTGGGGGCGAGATTATGGCTACACCTTC

J: TRBJ2-7
size: -
V: TRBV28
D: -
CDR3: CASSADTMGSYEQYF
DNA: TGTGCCAGCAGTGCCGACACTATGGGGAGCTACGAGCAGTACTTC

J: TRBJ2-7
size: -
V: TRBV19
D: TRBD1
CDR3: CASSIRDRAGEQYF
DNA: TGTGCCAGTAGTATCCGGGACAGGGCTGGTGAGCAGTACTTC

J: TRBJ1-3
size: -
V: TRBV4-3
D: -
CDR3: CASSPRVDSRNTIYF
DNA: TGCGCCAGCAGCCCCAGAGTAGACAGCCGAAACACCATATATTTT

J: TRBJ1-1
size: -
V: TRBV2
D: -
CDR3: CASSLGDTEAFF
DNA: TGTGCCAGCAGTCTCGGTGACACTGAAGCTTTCTTT

J: TRBJ2-3
size: -
V: TRBV2
D: -
CDR3: CASSGQAPPQYF
DNA: TGTGCCAGCAGTGGCCAGGCCCCGCCGCAGTATTTT

J: TRBJ2-1
size: -
V: TRBV6-4
D: TRBD2
CDR3: CASSPGGHNEQFF
DNA: TGTGCCAGCAGTCCGGGAGGGCACAATGAGCAGTTCTTC